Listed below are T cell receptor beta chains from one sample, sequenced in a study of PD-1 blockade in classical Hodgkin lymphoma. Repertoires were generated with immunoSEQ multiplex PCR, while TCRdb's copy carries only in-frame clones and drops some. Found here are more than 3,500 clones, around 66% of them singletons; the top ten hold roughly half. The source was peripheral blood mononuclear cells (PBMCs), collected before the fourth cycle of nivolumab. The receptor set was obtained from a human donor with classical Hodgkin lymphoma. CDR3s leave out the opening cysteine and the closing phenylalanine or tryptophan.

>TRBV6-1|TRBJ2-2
ASSESSLAVSGELF
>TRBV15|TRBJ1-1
ATSRDIAVRSTEAF
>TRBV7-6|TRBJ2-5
ASSFGSGGSISETQY
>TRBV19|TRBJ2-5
ASSPLTRRETQY
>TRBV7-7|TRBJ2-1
ASSLSGNYNEQF
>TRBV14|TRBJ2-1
ASSHLLAGPPNEQF
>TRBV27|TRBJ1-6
ASSPRTDNSPLH
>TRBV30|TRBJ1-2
AWSDPGYT
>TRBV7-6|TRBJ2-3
ASSTSQGATQY
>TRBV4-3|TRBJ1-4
ASSQATGTANEKLF
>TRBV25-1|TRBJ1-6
ASSAGTANRPLH
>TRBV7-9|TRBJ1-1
ASSLAGPFEAF
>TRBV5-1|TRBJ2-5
ASSLAVGETQY
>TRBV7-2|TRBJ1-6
ASTWTGSPLH
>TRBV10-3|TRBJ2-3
AISPGGAADTQY
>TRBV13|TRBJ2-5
ASSLKTIRETQY
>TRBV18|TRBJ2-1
ASSPERGGGDEQF
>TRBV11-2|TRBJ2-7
ASSLRSQGSEEQY
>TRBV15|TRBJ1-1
ATSGRRNTEAF
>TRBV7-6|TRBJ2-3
ASSPLTGDQDTQY
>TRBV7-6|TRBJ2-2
ASTGTRSDTGELF
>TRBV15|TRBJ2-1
ATRRTGLDYNEQF
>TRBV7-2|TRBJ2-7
ASSLVGSSYEQY
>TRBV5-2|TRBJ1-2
ASKSRREYETYGYT
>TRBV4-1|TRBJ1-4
ASSQEAGANEKLF
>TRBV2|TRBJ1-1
ASIRMNTEAF
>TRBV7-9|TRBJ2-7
ASSPPAIYEQY
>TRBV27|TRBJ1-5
ASSSFSDSNQPQH
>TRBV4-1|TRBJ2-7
ASSQEPGYEQY
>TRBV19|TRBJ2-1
ASSRAGAQSSYNEQF
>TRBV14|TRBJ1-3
ASSLTGTHGNTIY
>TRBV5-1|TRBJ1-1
ASSVRQGMNTEAF
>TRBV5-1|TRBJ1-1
ASSLIGTEAF
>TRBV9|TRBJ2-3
ASSENSGSESDTQY
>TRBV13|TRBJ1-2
ASSLGRRLSGYGYT
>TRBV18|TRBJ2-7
ASSPPGRSEQY
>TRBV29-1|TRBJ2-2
SVQDIWGIGNTGELF
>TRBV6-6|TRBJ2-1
ASSNRGDEQF
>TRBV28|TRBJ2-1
ASSPRGQAYNEQF
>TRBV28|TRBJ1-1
ASSLGTGWTEAF
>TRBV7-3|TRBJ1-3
ASSLSGGYGNTIY
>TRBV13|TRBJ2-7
ASSNAEGFKYEQY
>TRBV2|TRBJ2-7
ASSDGLTNYEQY
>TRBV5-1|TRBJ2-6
ASTPGPPGSGANVLT
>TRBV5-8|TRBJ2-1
ASSLEGPDEQF